This TCR beta chain is from a study of T cells in localized non-small cell lung cancer. Whole-study results and caveats: Sequencing, confined to only one tumor region, leaves heterogeneity possible.

Assay used: immunoSEQ multiplex PCR; TCRdb lists only in-frame clones, some missing. The data contain over 25,000 clones, roughly 87% of them singletons. On this clone: What it recognizes is unknown.

CDR3 size: 15 residues. Trimming cost V 4 bases and J 4 bases, with 15 bases left between them. Germline-derived CDR1 and CDR2 are KGHSH and LQKENI. The clonotype originates from a male donor aged 60 or older with stage I lung adenocarcinoma. This chain connects TRBV18 to TRBJ2-3, with D perhaps TRBD1 or TRBD2 (5 bases each). Sequenced material: peripheral blood, taken before any cancer treatment. CDR3 loop: CASSLGTGDSDTQYF. CDR3 sequence (DNA): TGTGCCAGCTCACTCGGGACGGGCGACTCAGATACGCAGTATTTT. Supplemented by reference TRBV18 and TRBJ2-3, the full variable domain reads NAGVMQNPRHLVRRRGQEARLRCSPMKGHSHVYWYRQLPEEGLKFMVYLQKENIIDESGMPKERFSAEFPKEGPSILRIQQVVRGDSAAYFCASSLGTGDSDTQYFGPGTRLTVL.